These 15 T cell receptor beta chains were sequenced from one sample in a study of cytomegalovirus exposure and HLA in healthy donors. The PCR was carried out with 60 Vbeta primers and 13 Jbeta primers. Sequencing used immunoSEQ multiplex PCR; TCRdb keeps in-frame clones, though not all of them. The sample consists of some 240,000 clones, 80% to 95% of them appearing once. Sample: PBMCs. The receptors stem from a girl aged 2 to 10 in good health and CMV-seronegative.

The chain recombines TRBV27 with TRBJ2-2; 8 positions agree with TRBD2. The CDR3 is made up of 16 amino acids. V lost 2 bases and J lost 1; bases outside the gene matches: 3. CDR1 MNHEY and CDR2 SMNVEV come from the germline V gene (reference sequence). The CDR3 loop is CASSLVLAGNTGELFF. In nucleotides, the CDR3 is TGTGCCAGCAGTTTAGTGCTAGCGGGGAACACCGGGGAGCTGTTTTTT.

The rearrangement joins TRBV7-3 to TRBJ2-1; TRBD2 matches 8 bases. Germline V CDR1 and CDR2: SGHTA, FQGTGA. This CDR3 is 14 amino acids long. The trim removed 5 bases at V and 4 bases at J, leaving 4 bases unmatched. Here the CDR3 reads CASSPAGGYNEQFF. The CDR3 DNA follows: TGTGCCAGCAGCCCCGCGGGGGGATACAATGAGCAGTTCTTC.

The rearrangement links TRBV29-1 to TRBJ2-5; the match to TRBD1 covers 8 bases. With V trimmed by 8 bases and J by 4 bases, 18 bases remained unmatched. The CDR3 extends over 16 amino acids. Germline assignment: CDR1 SQVTM and CDR2 ANQGSEA. The CDR3 loop is CSSRPSGGLNGETQYF. CDR3 DNA: TGCAGCTCCCGACCGTCAGGGGGCTTGAACGGAGAGACCCAGTACTTC.

CDR3 bases: TGTGCCGCAGGGACTAGCGGGAGCAGAGCAGATACGCAGTATTTT. Translated, it gives CAAGTSGSRADTQYF. The chain links TRBV19 to TRBJ2-3, with 14 bases aligning to TRBD2. The CDR3 is 15 residues long. J gave up 4 bases and V 11 bases, and 8 bases lay outside the gene matches. The germline gives CDR1 LNHDA, CDR2 SQIVND (reference sequence).

The chain couples TRBV30 to TRBJ1-6; 7 bases align to TRBD1. Unmatched junction bases numbered 6, after V lost 0 bases and J lost 7 bases. This CDR3 is 15 amino acids long. Germline CDR1 is GTSNPN and CDR2 is SVGIG (reference sequence). CDR3: CAWSVRDRANSPLHF. The CDR3 nucleotides read TGTGCCTGGAGTGTACGAGACAGGGCGAATTCACCCCTCCACTTT.

The rearrangement links TRBV7-6 to TRBJ2-7, with 9 positions matching TRBD1. Trimming took 1 base from V and 1 from J; bases not matched to a gene: 5. Germline-derived CDR1 and CDR2 are SGHVS and FNYEAQ. The CDR3 has 16 amino acids. CDR3 loop: CASSLGGDRASYEQYF. Here the CDR3 DNA reads TGTGCCAGCAGCTTAGGGGGGGACAGGGCATCCTACGAGCAGTACTTC.

The chain uses TRBV6-5 and TRBJ1-1; D unclear. Trimming shortened V by 7 bases and J by 3 bases, and 18 bases separated the two germline ends. From germline, CDR1 is MNHEY and CDR2 SVGAGI. CDR3 size: 15 residues. The DNA of the CDR3 is TGTGCCAGCATCGGCGGGCAGTACCCCTACACTGAAGCTTTCTTT. Translated, it gives CASIGGQYPYTEAFF.

The chain joins TRBV10-3 to TRBJ2-5; 8 bases match TRBD1. CDR3 length: 15 residues. Germline values: CDR1 ENHRY, CDR2 SYGVKD. J gave up 4 bases and V 5 bases, and 9 bases lay outside the gene matches. The CDR3 spells CAISSGQGNSETQYF. CDR3 sequence (DNA): TGTGCCATCAGTTCAGGACAGGGTAATTCAGAGACCCAGTACTTC.

This rearrangement joins TRBV10-3 to TRBJ2-7, with a tentative D call TRBD1 (6 bases). Trimming pared 4 bases from V and 6 bases from J, leaving 13 bases between. The CDR3 extends over 13 amino acids. Per germline, CDR1 ENHRY and CDR2 SYGVKD. The CDR3 is CAISGNREAEQYF. In DNA form, the CDR3 reads TGTGCCATCAGTGGGAACAGGGAAGCCGAGCAGTACTTC.

V usage is TRBV9 and J usage is TRBJ2-2; TRBD1 aligns across 10 bases. The germline V gene has CDR1 SGDLS and CDR2 YYNGEE. The J segment lost 3 bases and the V segment lost 3 bases, leaving 5 bases of the junction unmatched. The length of the CDR3 is 16 residues. This CDR3 is CASSAGTGEDTGELFF. Here the CDR3 DNA reads TGTGCCAGCAGCGCTGGGACAGGGGAAGACACCGGGGAGCTGTTTTTT.

The J gene is TRBJ2-5, the V gene TRBV7-9, with D possibly matching TRBD2 (6 bases). CDR3 length: 14 residues. Looked up from germline, CDR1 is SEHNR and CDR2 is FQNEAQ (reference sequence). V lost 3 bases and J 5 bases, leaving 13 bases between the germline ends. CDR3 region: CASSFSRGEETQYF. CDR3 coding DNA: TGTGCCAGCAGCTTTTCGCGGGGCGAGGAGACCCAGTACTTC.

The chain is built from TRBV4-1 and TRBJ2-2; D call uncertain. Trimming cost V 2 bases and J 5 bases, with 15 bases left between them. CDR3 length: 16 residues. Germline V CDR1 and CDR2: MGHRA, YSYEKL. CDR3 coding DNA: TGCGCCAGCAGCCAATCCCCAGCTCTAGGAACCGGGGAGCTGTTTTTT. Translating gives CASSQSPALGTGELFF.

This clone was picked up a small number of times. The chain employs TRBV5-4 and TRBJ1-1; unclear D gene. CDR3 size: 13 residues. V lost 3 bases and J 0 bases, leaving 6 bases between the germline ends. From germline, CDR1 is SGHNT and CDR2 YYREEE (reference sequence). The CDR3 nucleotides read TGTGCCAGCAGCTCCGTCCTGAACACTGAAGCTTTCTTT. Translated: CASSSVLNTEAFF.

This chain links TRBV27 with TRBJ1-1; TRBD1 matches 9 bases. Germline lookup yields CDR1 MNHEY and CDR2 SMNVEV (reference sequence). The CDR3 extends over 12 amino acids. Trimming removed 11 bases from V and 8 bases from J; junction bases left unmatched: 9. DNA of the CDR3: TGTGCCTGCGGGAAGGGGACAGGGGAAGCTTTCTTT. Protein sequence: CACGKGTGEAFF.

This clone was detected a few times. The gene calls are TRBV7-9 and TRBJ2-5; D perhaps matches TRBD2 (5 bases). Trimming removed 4 bases at V and 3 bases at J, with 6 bases between. The germline CDR1 and CDR2 sequences are SEHNR and FQNEAQ (reference sequence). This CDR3 region has 12 residues. The chain's CDR3 is CASSWTEETQYF. CDR3 in DNA: TGTGCCAGCAGCTGGACTGAAGAGACCCAGTACTTC.